This TCR beta chain was captured by sequencing in a study of blood T cell repertoires in COVID-19. Adults between roughly 18 and 95 years of age took part from under 30 US areas. Profiled with immunoSEQ multiplex PCR; TCRdb holds only in-frame clones, not every one. Of 200,000 to 250,000 clones listed, around 84% are singletons. CDR1 SGHRS and CDR2 YFSETQ come from the germline V gene. Between the trimmed V and J ends, which lost 4 bases and 0 bases, there was a span of 3 bases. CDR3 length: 12 amino acids. The chain employs TRBV5-1 and TRBJ2-3; D is ambiguous. The material sequenced was PBMCs or T cells enriched from blood (not recorded which). The TCR originated in a middle-aged woman with acute COVID-19. CDR3 coding DNA: TGCGCCAGCAGCCGTAGCACAGATACGCAGTATTTT. Translation: CASSRSTDTQYF.